Presented here are 15 T cell receptor beta chains from one specimen sequenced in a study of cytomegalovirus exposure and HLA in healthy donors. Primers for the PCR totalled 60 Vbeta and 13 Jbeta. This table comes from immunoSEQ multiplex PCR, and its TCRdb copy is limited to in-frame clones, with some not included. The repertoire includes about 110,000 clones, about four fifths of them detected once, and around 6.4% sits in the top ten. Material: PBMCs. The origin of the receptors is a woman aged 45 to 65 in good health and CMV-seropositive.

The V call is TRBV30, the J call TRBJ1-6; the D is unclear. Trimming removed 1 base from V and 0 bases from J, with 10 bases in between. This CDR3 has 16 amino acids. The V gene's germline CDR1 is GTSNPN and CDR2 SVGIG (reference sequence). CDR3 in amino acids: CAWSGDDSSYNSPLHF. DNA for the CDR3: TGTGCCTGGAGTGGAGATGATAGCTCCTATAATTCACCCCTCCACTTT.

The chain joins TRBV19 to TRBJ2-2, with 8 bases identical to TRBD2. Losses at the gene ends were 6 bases for V and 3 bases for J; bases not matched to a gene: 12. The CDR3 runs 17 residues. Germline lookup yields CDR1 LNHDA and CDR2 SQIVND (reference sequence). The CDR3 here is CASSLPSGGPDTGELFF. The CDR3 region has the DNA TGTGCCAGTAGCTTACCCTCGGGGGGGCCTGACACCGGGGAGCTGTTTTTT.

The chain couples TRBV30 to TRBJ1-2; D may be TRBD1 (6 bases). Per the germline V gene, CDR1 is GTSNPN and CDR2 is SVGIG (reference sequence). The length of the CDR3 is 10 residues. The V and J ends lost 7 bases and 5 bases respectively, with 8 bases between them. Here the CDR3 reads CALQGYGYTF. The CDR3 DNA is TGTGCCTTGCAGGGGTATGGCTACACCTTC. Using reference TRBV30 and TRBJ1-2 for the parts outside the CDR3, the full variable domain is SQTIHQWPATLVQPVGSPLSLECTVEGTSNPNLYWYRQAAGRGLQLLFYSVGIGQISSEVPQNLSASRPQDRQFILSSKKLLLSDSGFYLCALQGYGYTFGSGTRLTVV.

V is TRBV5-6 and J is TRBJ1-6; 8 bases match TRBD1. The V and J ends lost 4 bases and 9 bases, in that order; junction bases with no gene match: 9. The CDR3 loop spans 15 amino acids. CDR1 and CDR2 from the germline V gene are SGHDT and YYEEEE. In nucleotides, the CDR3 is TGTGCCAGCAGCAGAATGACAGGGGTCAGTTCACCCCTCCACTTT. It codes for CASSRMTGVSSPLHF.

The V gene is TRBV18, the J gene TRBJ1-2, with a weak D call TRBD1 (5 bases). The CDR3 runs 14 residues. Germline CDR1 is KGHSH and CDR2 is LQKENI. Trimming took 1 base from V and 8 from J, leaving 14 bases between them. Written as DNA, the CDR3 is TGTGCCAGCTCACCACTCGTCGGGGGTCGAGGCTACACCTTC. Its protein product is CASSPLVGGRGYTF.

The chain carries TRBV19 and TRBJ2-1, with 9 positions matching TRBD2. Germline CDR1 reads LNHDA; CDR2 reads SQIVND (reference sequence). The CDR3 totals 16 residues. J gave up 4 bases and V 5 bases, and 9 bases lay outside the gene matches. The CDR3 region is CASSSPAGGLYNEQFF. The CDR3 DNA reads as TGTGCCAGTAGTTCTCCAGCGGGGGGCTTGTACAATGAGCAGTTCTTC.

There are a few counts of this clone. V usage is TRBV6-1 and J usage is TRBJ1-2; maybe TRBD1 (5 bases). Germline CDR1 MNHNS, CDR2 SASEGT. CDR3 length: 13 residues. V was shortened by 6 bases and J by 4 bases, with 12 bases between the two germline ends. The CDR3 DNA reads as TGTGCCAGCAGGTCAGGGCTTGGCTATGGCTACACCTTC. Encoded protein: CASRSGLGYGYTF.

This clone occurred once. This chain links TRBV11-2 with TRBJ1-6; D is unresolved. Trimming removed 1 base from V and 9 bases from J, with 13 bases in between. Germline assignment: CDR1 SGHAT and CDR2 FQNNGV. This CDR3 spans 15 amino acids. CDR3 in amino acids: CASSLVGSSPSPLHF. CDR3 coding DNA: TGTGCCAGCAGCTTAGTTGGCAGTTCCCCTTCACCCCTCCACTTT.

This clone was seen repeatedly, ten times or more. V is TRBV29-1 and J is TRBJ2-3, with 9 bases aligning to TRBD2. The germline CDR1 and CDR2 sequences are SQVTM and ANQGSEA. V shed 7 bases, J shed 1 base, and the junction held 6 bases outside the gene matches. The length of the CDR3 is 14 residues. CDR3 sequence reads: CSALGLARTDTQYF. CDR3 in DNA: TGCAGCGCCCTCGGACTAGCGCGCACAGATACGCAGTATTTT.

In its sample, this clone was seen once. V gene TRBV6-1 combines with J gene TRBJ2-1; D perhaps matches TRBD2 (6 bases). This CDR3 contains 15 residues. Looked up from germline, CDR1 is MNHNS and CDR2 is SASEGT. The V gene lost 6 bases and the J gene lost 3 bases, with 15 bases spanning the gap. Written as DNA, the CDR3 is TGTGCCAGCAGCGTTTTCGTGGGAGGCTACAATGAGCAGTTCTTC. Translated, it gives CASSVFVGGYNEQFF.

The V call is TRBV18, the J call TRBJ1-5, with D possibly TRBD1 on 6 matching bases. CDR1 KGHSH and CDR2 LQKENI come from the germline V gene. Between the trimmed V and J ends, which lost 3 bases and 10 bases, there was a span of 16 bases. This CDR3 comprises 14 residues. This chain's CDR3 is CASSPDYRVDPQHF. CDR3 DNA sequence: TGTGCCAGCTCACCTGACTACAGGGTAGATCCCCAGCATTTT.

This sequence joins TRBV6-6 and TRBJ1-1; D is unresolved. This CDR3 spans 14 amino acids. The V gene's germline CDR1 is MNHNY and CDR2 SVGAGI (reference sequence). V was shortened by 6 bases and J by 4 bases, with 15 bases between the two germline ends. In nucleotides, the CDR3 is TGTGCCAGCAGGATACACGCAATGGCCACTGAAGCTTTCTTT. It specifies CASRIHAMATEAFF.

This clone appeared once. The genes are TRBV30 and TRBJ2-1; TRBD2 aligns across 12 bases. V lost 5 bases, J lost 8 bases, and 10 bases stayed unmatched. This CDR3 region has 15 residues. CDR1 and CDR2 (germline): GTSNPN, SVGIG (reference sequence). The CDR3 spells CAWGKLAGGYDEQFF. CDR3 coding DNA: TGTGCCTGGGGAAAACTAGCGGGGGGTTACGATGAGCAGTTCTTC.

The chain recombines TRBV30 with TRBJ2-7, with D tentatively TRBD1 (5 bases). The V end lost 1 base, the J end lost 4 bases, and 14 bases lay between the germline ends. The CDR3 extends over 14 amino acids. Germline V gives CDR1 GTSNPN, CDR2 SVGIG (reference sequence). CDR3 DNA: TGTGCCTGGAGTGGCTGGCAGGGTGGGTACGAGCAGTACTTC. Encoded protein: CAWSGWQGGYEQYF. Looking up the rest from reference TRBV30 and TRBJ2-7 gives the full variable domain: SQTIHQWPATLVQPVGSPLSLECTVEGTSNPNLYWYRQAAGRGLQLLFYSVGIGQISSEVPQNLSASRPQDRQFILSSKKLLLSDSGFYLCAWSGWQGGYEQYFGPGTRLTVT.

This chain uses TRBV19 with TRBJ1-1, with D unresolved. Germline-derived CDR1 and CDR2 are LNHDA and SQIVND (reference sequence). The length of the CDR3 is 13 residues. V lost 2 bases and J lost 3, with 7 bases in between. The CDR3 sequence: CASSILSYTEAFF. CDR3 bases: TGTGCCAGTAGTATACTTTCCTACACTGAAGCTTTCTTT. Full variable domain (missing parts from reference TRBV19 and TRBJ1-1): DGGITQSPKYLFRKEGQNVTLSCEQNLNHDAMYWYRQDPGQGLRLIYYSQIVNDFQKGDIAEGYSVSREKKESFPLTVTSAQKNPTAFYLCASSILSYTEAFFGQGTRLTVV.